The rows below give T cell receptor beta chains drawn from one sample of a study of cytomegalovirus exposure and HLA in healthy donors. The table came from immunoSEQ multiplex PCR; TCRdb's copy has only in-frame clones and leaves some out. Of approximately 92,000 clones listed, 81% are singletons. Sequenced input: PBMCs. Source of these receptors: a woman in her sixties or seventies in good health and CMV-seropositive. CDR3s include the opening cysteine and the closing phenylalanine or tryptophan. A D gene is named only where the DNA matches it firmly. Clone size, where shown, is once, few, many, or a class for clones that have expanded.

TRBD1	TRBJ1-4	.	TRBV2	15	TGTGCCAGCAGTGCCCAGGGGGCAGGTAATGAAAAACTGTTTTTT	CASSAQGAGNEKLFF
.	TRBJ2-2	.	TRBV25-1	16	TGTGCCAGCAGTATAGAGGGAAGGACGGACACCGGGGAGCTGTTTTTT	CASSIEGRTDTGELFF
.	TRBJ2-1	.	TRBV2	12	TGTGCCAGTGTACAGGGACACAATGAGCAGTTCTTC	CASVQGHNEQFF
.	TRBJ2-1	.	TRBV7-3	14	TGTGCCAGCAGCTTAGGCGGCTCCTACAATGAGCAGTTCTTC	CASSLGGSYNEQFF
TRBD1	TRBJ2-3	few	TRBV4-3	17	TGCGCCAGCAGCCAAGTTCCGCAGGGGGCAAGCACAGATACGCAGTATTTT	CASSQVPQGASTDTQYF
.	TRBJ1-4	.	TRBV7-9	17	TGTGCCAGCAGCCCCCGGGGGGGGGCTTTAGCTAATGAAAAACTGTTTTTT	CASSPRGGALANEKLFF
TRBD1	TRBJ2-7	.	TRBV30	11	TGTGCCCATGACAGGGGCCACGAGCAGTACTTC	CAHDRGHEQYF
TRBD1	TRBJ2-7	few	TRBV7-9	17	TGTGCCAGCAGCTTAGTCTCGGGACAGGGGAGCTCCTACGAGCAGTACTTC	CASSLVSGQGSSYEQYF
.	TRBJ1-1	.	TRBV11-2	19	TGTGCCAGCAGGCTTCACTCCCTCAACCGGGACACCTTAGGGACTGAAGCTTTCTTT	CASRLHSLNRDTLGTEAFF
TRBD2	TRBJ2-7	few	TRBV2	15	TGTGCCAGCGCTAGGACTAGCGGGACCTCCTACGAGCAGTACTTC	CASARTSGTSYEQYF
TRBD2	TRBJ2-3	.	TRBV5-1	16	TGCGCCAGCCGCAAAGTAGCGGGAGGGCCTTCAGATACGCAGTATTTT	CASRKVAGGPSDTQYF
TRBD2	TRBJ2-7	.	TRBV7-9	14	TGTGCCAGCAGCTTAGCGGGGACTAGCGACGAGCAGTACTTC	CASSLAGTSDEQYF
TRBD2	TRBJ2-5	.	TRBV6-1	18	TGTGCCAGCAGTGTATTCCTAAGGGCTAGCGGGCGCCAAGAGACCCAGTACTTC	CASSVFLRASGRQETQYF
.	TRBJ2-1	.	TRBV7-3	14	TGTGCCAGCAGCTTAGACAGGGTCGGGGGCGAGCAGTTCTTC	CASSLDRVGGEQFF
.	TRBJ2-1	.	TRBV29-1	14	TGCAGCGTTGAACAGGGTGGCATATACAATGAGCAGTTCTTC	CSVEQGGIYNEQFF
TRBD1	TRBJ1-2	.	TRBV6-1	16	TGTGCCAGCAGTGATACTCTCGTGGCAGGGGGCCGGGGCTACACCTTC	CASSDTLVAGGRGYTF